Each of the 7 T cell receptor beta chains below was sequenced from the same sample in a study of CD8 T cells in ankylosing spondylitis. MiXCR, applied by TCRdb to the 5' RACE reads, yields one record per CDR3 protein. Seen here are roughly 190,000 distinct CDR3 sequences, about 13% observed once, and the top ten hold approximately 16%. Source material: blood, either unsorted or a sorted T cell fraction (not recorded which). These receptor sequences come from a male donor with ankylosing spondylitis or in good health (not recorded which).

J is TRBJ2-3 and V is TRBV4-2; D uncertain. The CDR3 is 15 residues long. The V gene's germline CDR1 is LGHNA and CDR2 YNFKEQ. V lost 1 base to trimming and J lost 0 bases, with 8 bases between them. CDR3 amino acids: CASSQGVPSTDTQYF. Here the CDR3 DNA reads TGTGCCAGCAGCCAAGGGGTCCCTAGCACAGATACGCAGTATTTT.

This clonotype was seen more than once but under ten times. The chain links TRBV7-2 to TRBJ1-5, with D unclear. The CDR3 totals 14 residues. The germline V and J ends were trimmed by 2 bases and 0 bases, with 5 bases remaining between them. Germline V gives CDR1 SGHTA, CDR2 FQGNSA. CDR3 residues: CASSLRLSNQPQHF. As DNA, the CDR3 is TGTGCCAGCAGCTTAAGACTTAGCAATCAGCCCCAGCATTTT.

This clonotype occurred many times. J is TRBJ1-3 and V is TRBV12-3 or TRBV12-4; weak D call: TRBD1 (6 bases). Trimming left V 7 bases short and J 7 bases short, with 11 bases between. This CDR3 is 12 amino acids long. CDR3 sequence (DNA): TGTGCCAGCACTAGCGACAGGAACACCATATATTTT. This translates into CASTSDRNTIYF.

This chain joins TRBV12-3 or TRBV12-4 and TRBJ2-7, with a weak D call TRBD2 (6 bases). V was pared by 5 bases and J by 3 bases, with 20 bases between. The CDR3 contains 16 residues. CDR3 in DNA: TGTGCCAGCAGTCCTCCGGCCTACGGGGGAGACTACGAGCAGTACTTC. Encoded protein: CASSPPAYGGDYEQYF.

There are a few counts of this clonotype. The J gene is TRBJ1-4, the V gene TRBV10-3, with 8 bases that match TRBD1. The CDR3 is made up of 14 amino acids. CDR1 ENHRY and CDR2 SYGVKD come from the germline V gene. Trimming cost V 3 bases and J 8 bases; bases outside gene matches: 5. The CDR3 loop is CAISDTGGEEKLFF. CDR3 DNA: TGTGCCATCAGTGACACAGGGGGTGAAGAAAAACTGTTTTTT.

This clonotype was detected only a few times. This chain joins TRBV11-3 and TRBJ2-1, with TRBD2 identical over 10 bases. The CDR3 length is 15 residues. Looked up from germline, CDR1 is SGHNT and CDR2 is YENEEA. Trimming removed 5 bases from V and 10 bases from J; junction bases left unmatched: 11. The CDR3 nucleotides are TGTGCCAGCAGCCCCCGGGGAAGCGGGGGGGCAGAGCAGTTCTTC. It translates to CASSPRGSGGAEQFF.

This clonotype has a handful of counts. The CDR3 DNA is TGTGCCAGCAGTTTCGGGACAGGGTGGTACGTTGAAGCTTTCTTT. It codes for CASSFGTGWYVEAFF. V is TRBV6-5 and J is TRBJ1-1, with 9 bases that match TRBD1. The CDR3 runs to 15 residues. CDR1 and CDR2 from the germline V gene are MNHEY and SVGAGI. The V gene end was trimmed by 4 bases and the J gene end by 7 bases; junction bases not matched to a gene: 10.